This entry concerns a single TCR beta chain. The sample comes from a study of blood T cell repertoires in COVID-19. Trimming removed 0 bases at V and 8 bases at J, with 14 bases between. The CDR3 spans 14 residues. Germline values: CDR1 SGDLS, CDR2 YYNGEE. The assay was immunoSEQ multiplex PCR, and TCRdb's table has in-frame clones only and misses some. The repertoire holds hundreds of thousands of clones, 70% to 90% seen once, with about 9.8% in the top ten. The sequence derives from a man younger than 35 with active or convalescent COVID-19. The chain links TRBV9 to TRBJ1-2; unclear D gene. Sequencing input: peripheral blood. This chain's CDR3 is CASSVASSIVGYTF. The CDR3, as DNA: TGTGCCAGCAGCGTAGCTTCAAGTATAGTAGGCTACACCTTC.